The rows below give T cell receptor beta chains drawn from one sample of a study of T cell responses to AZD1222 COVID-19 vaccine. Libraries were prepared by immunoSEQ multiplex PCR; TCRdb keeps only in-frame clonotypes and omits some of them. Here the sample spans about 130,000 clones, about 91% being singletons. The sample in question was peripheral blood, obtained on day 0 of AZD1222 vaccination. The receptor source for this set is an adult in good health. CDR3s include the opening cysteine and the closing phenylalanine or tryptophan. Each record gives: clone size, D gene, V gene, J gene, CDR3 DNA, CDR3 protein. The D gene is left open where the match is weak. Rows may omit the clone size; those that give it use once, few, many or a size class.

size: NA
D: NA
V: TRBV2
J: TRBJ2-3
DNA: TGTGCCAGCAGTACCTTAGCGGATACGCAGTATTTT
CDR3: CASSTLADTQYF

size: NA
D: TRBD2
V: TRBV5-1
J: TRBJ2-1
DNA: TGCGCCAGCAGCTTGACTAGCGGGGAGCAGTTCTTC
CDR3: CASSLTSGEQFF

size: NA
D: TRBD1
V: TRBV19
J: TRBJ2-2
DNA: TGTGCCAGTAGTAGCGGGACAGGGGTCACCGGGGAGCTGTTTTTT
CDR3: CASSSGTGVTGELFF

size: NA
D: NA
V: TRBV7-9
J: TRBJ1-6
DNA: TGTGCCAGCAGCTTAGGGGCAGGGAAGAATTCACCCCTCCACTTT
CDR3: CASSLGAGKNSPLHF

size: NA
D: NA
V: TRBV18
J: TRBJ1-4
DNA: TGTGCCAGCTCACCATACCCTCCGAGAGCTAATGAAAAACTGTTTTTT
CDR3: CASSPYPPRANEKLFF

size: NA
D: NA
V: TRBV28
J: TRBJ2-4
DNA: TGTGCCTGTCCTAGTGGGCCTAAAGCCAAAAACATTCAGTACTTC
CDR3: CACPSGPKAKNIQYF

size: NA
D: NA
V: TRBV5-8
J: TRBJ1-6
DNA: TGTGCCAGCACCCGGGTGAGGAGGTCACCCCTCCACTTT
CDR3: CASTRVRRSPLHF

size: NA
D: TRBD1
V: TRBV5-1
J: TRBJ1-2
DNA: TGCGCCAGCAGCCCGGGACAGGGAAGGGGCTACACCTTC
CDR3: CASSPGQGRGYTF

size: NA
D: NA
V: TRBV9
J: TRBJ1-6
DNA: TGTGCCAGCAGCGTCAGTGGGAATTCACCCCTCCACTTT
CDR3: CASSVSGNSPLHF

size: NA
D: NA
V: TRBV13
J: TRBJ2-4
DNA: TGTGCCAGCAAGGAGCGAATCTTAAACATTCAGTACTTC
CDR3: CASKERILNIQYF

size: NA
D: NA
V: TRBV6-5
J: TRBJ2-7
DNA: TGTGCCAGCAGTTACTCGGGGGGCGGCGAGCAGTACTTC
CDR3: CASSYSGGGEQYF

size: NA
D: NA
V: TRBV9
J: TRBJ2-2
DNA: TGTGCCAGCAGCGTAGTTCCGAACACCGGGGAGCTGTTTTTT
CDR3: CASSVVPNTGELFF

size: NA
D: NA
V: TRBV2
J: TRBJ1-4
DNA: TGTGCCAGCAGTGAAAATGTAGGGACCCCCACGGAAAAACTGTTTTTT
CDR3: CASSENVGTPTEKLFF

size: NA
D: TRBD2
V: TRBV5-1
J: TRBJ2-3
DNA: TGCGCCAGCAGCTTGGTCGTCGGGGGGGCGTTAGATACGCAGTATTTT
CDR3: CASSLVVGGALDTQYF

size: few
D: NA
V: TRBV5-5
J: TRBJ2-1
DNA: TGTGCCAGCAGCTTGGCTAGGTATCCCACCTACAATGAGCAGTTCTTC
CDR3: CASSLARYPTYNEQFF

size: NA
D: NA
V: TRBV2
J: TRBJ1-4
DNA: TGTGCCAGCAGGGCAGAACTTAATGAAAAACTGTTTTTT
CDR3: CASRAELNEKLFF

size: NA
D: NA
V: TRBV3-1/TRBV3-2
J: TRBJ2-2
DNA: TGTGCCAGCAGCCAAGGAGTCCGGTTCGGGGAGCTGTTTTTT
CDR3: CASSQGVRFGELFF

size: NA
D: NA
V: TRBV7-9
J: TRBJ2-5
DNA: TGTGCCAGCAGCTTAGGAGGGGGACCAGAGACCCAGTACTTC
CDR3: CASSLGGGPETQYF

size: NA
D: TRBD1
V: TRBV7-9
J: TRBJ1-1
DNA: TGTGCCAGCAGCCCAGCCCGGGCAGGGGGCTTTCACACTGAAGCTTTCTTT
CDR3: CASSPARAGGFHTEAFF

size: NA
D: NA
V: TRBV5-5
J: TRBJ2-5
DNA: TGTGCCAGCAGCCGGTCTTCAATGGGCCAAGAGACCCAGTACTTC
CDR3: CASSRSSMGQETQYF

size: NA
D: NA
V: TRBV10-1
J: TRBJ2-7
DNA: TGCGCCAGCAGCCCCCGGACCCTGTACGAGCAGTACTTC
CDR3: CASSPRTLYEQYF

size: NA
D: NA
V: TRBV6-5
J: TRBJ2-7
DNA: TGTGCCAGCAGTAGGGCGGACTCCTACGAGCAGTACTTC
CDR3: CASSRADSYEQYF

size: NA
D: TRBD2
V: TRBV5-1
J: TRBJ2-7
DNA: TGCGCCAGCAGACTAGCGGAATTCTACGAGCAGTACTTC
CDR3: CASRLAEFYEQYF

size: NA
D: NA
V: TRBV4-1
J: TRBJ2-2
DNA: TGCGCCAGCAGCCAAGATATCGCACGCGGGGAGCTGTTTTTT
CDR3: CASSQDIARGELFF

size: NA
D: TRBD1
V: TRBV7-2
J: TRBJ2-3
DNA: TGTGCCAGCAGCCCCGGGACAGCGAGCACAGATACGCAGTATTTT
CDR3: CASSPGTASTDTQYF

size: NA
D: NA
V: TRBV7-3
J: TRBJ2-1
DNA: TGTGCCAGCAGCTTAAGTTCGGTTTCCTACAATGAGCAGTTCTTC
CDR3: CASSLSSVSYNEQFF

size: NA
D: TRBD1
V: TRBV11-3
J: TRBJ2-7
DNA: TGTGCCAGCAGCAGTGGGACAGGGCTACCTTACGAGCAGTACTTC
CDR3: CASSSGTGLPYEQYF

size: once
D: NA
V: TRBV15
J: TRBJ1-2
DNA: TGTGCCACCAGCAGAGGGGCAGTCAACTATGGCTACACCTTC
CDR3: CATSRGAVNYGYTF

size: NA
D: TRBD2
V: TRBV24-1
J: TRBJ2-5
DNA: TGTGCCACCAGCCTCTTAGCGGGGGGCCAAGAGACCCAGTACTTC
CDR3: CATSLLAGGQETQYF

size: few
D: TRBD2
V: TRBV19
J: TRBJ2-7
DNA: TGTGCCAGTAGTATAGGAGGCGGGGGGCCTACCTACGAGCAGTACTTC
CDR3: CASSIGGGGPTYEQYF

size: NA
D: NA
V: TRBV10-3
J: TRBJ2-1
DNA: TGTGCCATCAGTGAGTCGCCTTTAAACTACAATGAGCAGTTCTTC
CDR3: CAISESPLNYNEQFF

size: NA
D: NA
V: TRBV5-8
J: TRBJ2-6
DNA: TGTGCCAGCAGCTTGCAGAGCTCTGGGGCCAACGTCCTGACTTTC
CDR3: CASSLQSSGANVLTF

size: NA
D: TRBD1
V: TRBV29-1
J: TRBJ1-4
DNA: TGCAGCGTTTCGGGACAGGGGTATGAAAAACTGTTTTTT
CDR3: CSVSGQGYEKLFF

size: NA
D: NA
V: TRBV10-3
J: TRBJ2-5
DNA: TGTGCCATCAGTGACAGGAGGGAGACCCAGTACTTC
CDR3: CAISDRRETQYF

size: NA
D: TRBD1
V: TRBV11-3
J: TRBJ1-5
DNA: TGTGCCAGCACCCTAAGCGGCAGGGGGTTTCATAGCAATCAGCCCCAGCATTTT
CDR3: CASTLSGRGFHSNQPQHF

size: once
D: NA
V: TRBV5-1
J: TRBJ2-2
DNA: TGCGCCAGCAACTTGGATCGGGGTCCGGGCACCGGGGAGCTGTTTTTT
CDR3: CASNLDRGPGTGELFF

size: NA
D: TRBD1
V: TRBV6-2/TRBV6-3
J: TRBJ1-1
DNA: TGTGCCAGCAGCCGGACAGGGAGCGCCACTGAAGCTTTCTTT
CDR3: CASSRTGSATEAFF

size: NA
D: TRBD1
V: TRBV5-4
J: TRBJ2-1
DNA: TGTGCCAGCAGCCCCAGTCAGGGGGCCTACAATGAGCAGTTCTTC
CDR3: CASSPSQGAYNEQFF

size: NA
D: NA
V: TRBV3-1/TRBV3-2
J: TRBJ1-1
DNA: TGTGCCAGCAGCCAAGGGTGGCCCCGTAGGGGCACTGAAGCTTTCTTT
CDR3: CASSQGWPRRGTEAFF

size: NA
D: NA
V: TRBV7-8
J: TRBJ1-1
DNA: TGTGCCAGCAGCTTAATTCGGGGCAATATCGGAGCTTTCTTT
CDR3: CASSLIRGNIGAFF

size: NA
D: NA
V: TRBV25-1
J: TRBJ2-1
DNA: TGTGCCAGCAGTGCATTGATGGCAGCCGACAATGAGCAGTTCTTC
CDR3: CASSALMAADNEQFF

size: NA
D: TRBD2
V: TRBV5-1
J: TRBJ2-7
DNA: TGCGCCAGCAGCCTTAGCGGGGTCAGCTCCTACGAGCAGTACTTC
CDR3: CASSLSGVSSYEQYF

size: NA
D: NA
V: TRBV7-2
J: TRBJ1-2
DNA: TGTGCCAGCAGCCCCTGGGCGAATGGCTACACCTTC
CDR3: CASSPWANGYTF

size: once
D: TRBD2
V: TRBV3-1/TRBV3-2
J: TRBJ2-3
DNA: TGTGCCAGCAGCCTAGCGGGGGGCGACCCAGATACGCAGTATTTT
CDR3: CASSLAGGDPDTQYF

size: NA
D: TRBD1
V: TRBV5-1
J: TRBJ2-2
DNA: TGCGCCAGCAGCTTGCGACAGGGGTCCGGGGAGCTGTTTTTT
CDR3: CASSLRQGSGELFF

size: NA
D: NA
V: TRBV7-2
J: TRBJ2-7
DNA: TGTGCCAGCAGCCCGACCAGGGGGGAGGCCTACGAGCAGTACTTC
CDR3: CASSPTRGEAYEQYF

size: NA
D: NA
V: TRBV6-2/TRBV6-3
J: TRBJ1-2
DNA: TGTGCCAGCAGTTACAACGGCGGCTATGGCTACACCTTC
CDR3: CASSYNGGYGYTF

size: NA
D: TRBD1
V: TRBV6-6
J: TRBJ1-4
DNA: TGTGCCAGCAGTCACAGGGGGCGACCTAATGAAAAACTGTTTTTT
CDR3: CASSHRGRPNEKLFF

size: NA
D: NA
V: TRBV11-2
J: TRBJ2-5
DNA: TGTGCCAGCAGCTTCCTAACAGGGGCGGGAGAAGAGACCCAGTACTTC
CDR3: CASSFLTGAGEETQYF

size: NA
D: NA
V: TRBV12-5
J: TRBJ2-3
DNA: TGTGCTAGTCGGCGGGGAACCACAGATACGCAGTATTTT
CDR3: CASRRGTTDTQYF

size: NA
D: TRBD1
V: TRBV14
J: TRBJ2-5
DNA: TGTGCCAGCAGCCAAGAAGGGACAGGGGGCGGAGAGACCCAGTACTTC
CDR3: CASSQEGTGGGETQYF